This TCR beta chain was captured by sequencing in a study of neurological immune-mediated disorders (dated by TCRdb to between 2018 and 2020). In the study overall: Peripheral blood TCR-beta repertoires from HTLV-I-associated myelopathy (HAM/TSP) patients, multiple sclerosis patients and healthy controls were compared by UMI-based sequencing. The roughly 100 TCR-beta libraries covered PBMC samples along with longitudinal samples, technical triplicates, and paired sorted CD4+ and CD8+ T-cell subsets. The cohort was made up of 68 subjects, consisting of some 15 HAM/TSP patients, around 35 multiple sclerosis patients and 20 healthy controls. The research as a whole found: No identical CDR3 amino acid sequences were found to be shared among expanded clones across subjects, suggesting that TCR-beta repertoires were private in all groups. TCR clonal expansion was greatest in HAM/TSP patients and smallest in MS patients, who ranked below even healthy controls.

cDNA was synthesized by template-switch 5'RACE using a primer with a 10-nucleotide random unique molecular identifier that tagged each TCR transcript. Every sequencing run yielded over 190 million TCR-beta sequences covering 15-18 subjects. The RNeasy kit was used for extraction of total RNA. TCR-beta VDJ regions were amplified with primers for the TCR constant region and the 5'RACE anchor, using the KAPA Real-time Library Amplification kit. A first PCR added sample indexes and Illumina adaptors, after which a second PCR increased the library yield. After purification with Ampure beads, the TCR product of roughly 650 bp was size-selected on a 2% E-gel SizeSelection system. Library quality was checked on a Bioanalyzer, concentration was measured with Qubit, and libraries were quantified with the Kapa Library Quantification kit before pooling. Libraries were sequenced paired-end 2 x 150 bp on an Illumina HiSeq 2500. To increase sequence diversity, about 23-30% phiX was spiked into each library pool. The published analysis was carried out like this. The quality-filtered reads were processed with the UMI-based MiGEC pipeline, whose error correction step removed more than 80% of the raw TCR sequences. VDJ genes were aligned to IMGT germline references, and clonotypes were defined by unique CDR3 amino acid sequence plus V-J genes. Clonal expansion, Shannon diversity and CDR3 relatedness were evaluated with VDJtools (CalcPairwiseDistances, ClusterSamples), while phylogenetic trees were built in CLCbio workbench. Expanded clones were defined as having at least 8 unique UMIs, based on coefficient-of-variation modelling across technical triplicates. The public sequencing data were trimmed at Q25 with fastp and processed into clonotypes with MiXCR by TCRdb, which kept only in-frame beta chains. Rows are unified per CDR3 protein, each entry keeping the most common DNA and genes. The V and J calls here are based on TCRdb, not the publication. The sample includes approximately 48,000 distinct CDR3 sequences, with 10% observed a single time. The ten biggest clones cover about 5% of the sample.

The CDR3, from cysteine to phenylalanine, totals 13 residues. Of all the DNA, just the CDR3 is kept, 39 bases in frame from base 1. V was cut back by 5 bases and J by 5 bases, leaving a gap of 10 bases between them. CDR1 and CDR2 (SGHVS, FNYEAQ) derive from the germline V gene. For the unsorted PBMC libraries, 2 million PBMCs were stored in RNAlater at -80 degrees C until RNA extraction and were used to generate the libraries. PBMCs were separated from peripheral blood using Ficoll-Hypaque density gradient centrifugation and then cryopreserved in liquid nitrogen. This clonotype showed up many times. Its recognized antigen is unknown. Base qualities were left out, and no much larger clone turns up one base away.

The clonotype comes from a man between 65 and 80 years old with HTLV-1-associated myelopathy (HAM/TSP). Rearrangement joined TRBV7-6 to TRBJ1-5; matching of 6 bases hints at TRBD1 as the D gene. Sequencing was performed on PBMCs. For the CDR3, the sequence is CASSPNRDQPQHF. The DNA reads TGTGCCAGCAGCCCGAACAGGGATCAGCCCCAGCATTTT.